The clone carrying this T cell receptor (beta chain) has ten or more counts. The antigen is undetermined. TCRdb re-analysed the 5' RACE reads in MiXCR, keeping a single row per CDR3 protein. This sample carries under 250,000 distinct CDR3 sequences, 27% of them seen once, and the ten largest clones take about an eighth. The V gene's germline CDR1 is MNHEY and CDR2 SMNVEV (reference sequence). V was clipped by 5 bases and J by 0 bases, with 11 bases between them. The CDR3 sequence is 15 residues long. The sample comes from a study of T-cell memory formation after mild COVID-19. Study-wide points: Chiefly within CM and EM were the contracting CD4+ clones; CD8+ ones were within EMRA. Several responding clones turned up in pre-infection memory, indicating that cross-reactive memory may have taken part.

This chain uses TRBV27 with TRBJ2-4; possibly TRBD2 for D (6 bases). The TCR was taken from an adult woman who had mild COVID-19 (a few samples of this study predate the infection). Cell type and time point are not known. Sequencing input: PBMCs or a T cell subset sorted from them (not recorded which). The CDR3 here is CASSRKGLAKNIQYF. CDR3 nucleotide sequence: TGTGCCAGCAGTCGAAAGGGACTAGCCAAAAACATTCAGTACTTC.